This entry lists 2 T cell receptor beta chains sequenced from one sample in a study of Tregs in tolerant kidney transplant recipients. Repertoires were generated with immunoSEQ multiplex PCR, while TCRdb's copy carries only in-frame clones and drops some. The sample has around 74,000 clones; nearly 98% are singletons. The material was CD4+ T cells from blood, obtained before the transplant. The receptors come from a human donor who received a combined kidney and bone marrow transplant.

This chain connects TRBV7-9 to TRBJ1-1; D unresolved. The CDR3 has 13 residues. Deletions cut 1 base from V and 4 bases from J, with 7 bases between. In germline, CDR1 is SEHNR, CDR2 FQNEAQ (reference sequence). CDR3 in amino acids: CASSLERGTEAFF. The CDR3 DNA sequence: TGTGCCAGCAGCTTAGAGCGGGGCACTGAAGCTTTCTTT.

The V and J genes are TRBV7-3 and TRBJ2-2; D might be TRBD1 (5 bases). With 2 bases removed from V and 0 bases from J, the gap between germline ends came to 10 bases. The CDR3 has 16 amino acids. The germline gives CDR1 SGHTA, CDR2 FQGTGA. The CDR3: CASSLFAGTNTGELFF. CDR3 bases: TGTGCCAGCAGCTTATTCGCAGGGACGAACACCGGGGAGCTGTTTTTT.